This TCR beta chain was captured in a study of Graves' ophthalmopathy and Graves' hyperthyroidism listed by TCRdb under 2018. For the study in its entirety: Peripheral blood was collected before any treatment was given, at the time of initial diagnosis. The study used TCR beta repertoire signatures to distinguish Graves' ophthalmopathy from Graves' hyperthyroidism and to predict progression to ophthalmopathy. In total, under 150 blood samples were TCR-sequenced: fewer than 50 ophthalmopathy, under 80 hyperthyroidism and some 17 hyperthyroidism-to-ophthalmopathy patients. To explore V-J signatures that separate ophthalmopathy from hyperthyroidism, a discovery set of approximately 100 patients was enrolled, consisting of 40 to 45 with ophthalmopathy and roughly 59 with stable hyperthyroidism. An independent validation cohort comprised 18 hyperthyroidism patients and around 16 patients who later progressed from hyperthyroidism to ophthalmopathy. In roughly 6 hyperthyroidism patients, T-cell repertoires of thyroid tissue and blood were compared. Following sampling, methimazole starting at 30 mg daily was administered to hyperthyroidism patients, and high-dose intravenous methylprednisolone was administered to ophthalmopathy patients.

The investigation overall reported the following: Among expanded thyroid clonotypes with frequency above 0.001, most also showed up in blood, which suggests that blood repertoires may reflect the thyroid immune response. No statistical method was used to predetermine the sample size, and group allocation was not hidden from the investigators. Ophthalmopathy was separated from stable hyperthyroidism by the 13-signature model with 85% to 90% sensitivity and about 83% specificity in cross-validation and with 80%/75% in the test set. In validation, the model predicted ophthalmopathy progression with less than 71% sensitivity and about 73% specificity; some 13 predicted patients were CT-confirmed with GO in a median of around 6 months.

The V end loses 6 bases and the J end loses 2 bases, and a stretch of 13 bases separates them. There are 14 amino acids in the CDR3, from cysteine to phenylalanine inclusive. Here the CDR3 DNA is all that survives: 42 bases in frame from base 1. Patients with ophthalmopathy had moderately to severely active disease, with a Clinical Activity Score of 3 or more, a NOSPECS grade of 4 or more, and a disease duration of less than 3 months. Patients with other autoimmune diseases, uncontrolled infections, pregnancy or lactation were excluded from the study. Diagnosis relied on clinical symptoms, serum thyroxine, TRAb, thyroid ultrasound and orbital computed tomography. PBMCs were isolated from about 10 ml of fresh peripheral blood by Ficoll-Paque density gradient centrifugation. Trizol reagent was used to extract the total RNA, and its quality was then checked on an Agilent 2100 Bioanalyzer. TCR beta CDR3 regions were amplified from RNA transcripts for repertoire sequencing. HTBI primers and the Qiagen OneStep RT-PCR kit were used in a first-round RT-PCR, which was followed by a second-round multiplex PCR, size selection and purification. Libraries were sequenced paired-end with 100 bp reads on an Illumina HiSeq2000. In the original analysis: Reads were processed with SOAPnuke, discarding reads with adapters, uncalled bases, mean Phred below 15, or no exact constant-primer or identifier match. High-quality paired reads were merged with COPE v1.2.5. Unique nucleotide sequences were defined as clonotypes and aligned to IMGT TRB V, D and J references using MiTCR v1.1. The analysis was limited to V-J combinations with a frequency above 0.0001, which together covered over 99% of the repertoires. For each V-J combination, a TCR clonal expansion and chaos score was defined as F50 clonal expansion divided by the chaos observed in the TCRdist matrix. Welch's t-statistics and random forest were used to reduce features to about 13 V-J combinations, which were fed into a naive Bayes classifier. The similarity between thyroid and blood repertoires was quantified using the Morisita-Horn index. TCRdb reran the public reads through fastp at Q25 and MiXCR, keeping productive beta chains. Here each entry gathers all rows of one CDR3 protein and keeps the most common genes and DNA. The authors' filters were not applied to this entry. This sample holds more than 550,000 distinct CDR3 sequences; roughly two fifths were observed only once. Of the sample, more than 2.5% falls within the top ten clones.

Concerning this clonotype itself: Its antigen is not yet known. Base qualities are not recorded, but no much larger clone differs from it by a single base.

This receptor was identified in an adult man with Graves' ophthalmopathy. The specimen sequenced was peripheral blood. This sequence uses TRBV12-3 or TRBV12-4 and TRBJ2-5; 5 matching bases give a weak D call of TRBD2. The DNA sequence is TGTGCCAGCAGCGTAGGAGCGGTTCAAGAGACCCAGTACTTC. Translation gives CASSVGAVQETQYF.